The 20 T cell receptor beta chains below were found in one sample sequenced in a study of shared clonotypes between healthy human individuals. It was CD45RO-negative cells, positively selected for CCR7, that made up naive CD8 cells, with terminally differentiated effector memory CD45RA+ cells excluded. Sequenced by immunoSEQ multiplex PCR; TCRdb stores in-frame clones only, minus some. Of about 2.2 million clones detected, just over 90% appear once; the ten largest clones hold roughly 1.7%. The sample was naive CD8+ T cells from PBMCs. The receptors come from a man between 18 and 35 years old in good health. Some clones in this sample may be carry-over from other donors' samples.

The gene calls are TRBV5-1 and TRBJ2-3; unclear D gene. Trimming pared 2 bases from V and 4 bases from J, leaving 17 bases between. This CDR3 has 16 amino acids. The germline V gene encodes CDR1 SGHRS and CDR2 YFSETQ. DNA for the CDR3: TGCGCCAGCAGCTTAGAAGTGACTGTAGTGGCAGATACGCAGTATTTT. This sequence encodes CASSLEVTVVADTQYF.

As to this clone: Different DNA sequences within this sample yield the same CDR3. This rearrangement joins TRBV29-1 to TRBJ2-7; no clear D. Germline loops: CDR1 SQVTM, CDR2 ANQGSEA. V lost 4 bases and J 5 bases, leaving 6 bases between the germline ends. The CDR3 is 10 residues long. The CDR3 DNA follows: TGCAGCGTTGTTACAAACGAGCAGTACTTC. This translates into CSVVTNEQYF.

The chain couples TRBV5-6 to TRBJ2-7; possibly TRBD2 for D (5 bases). The CDR3 has 13 amino acids. Germline CDR1 and CDR2: SGHDT and YYEEEE. V lost 0 bases and J lost 9, with 13 bases in between. CDR3 bases: TGTGCCAGCAGCTTGGGGGTCAATGAGGGGCAGTACTTC. Residues: CASSLGVNEGQYF.

The chain recombines TRBV5-1 with TRBJ2-3; D may correspond to TRBD1 or TRBD2 (5 bases each). The CDR3 extends over 16 amino acids. Trimming stripped 0 bases from V and 8 bases from J, with 19 bases between. CDR1 SGHRS and CDR2 YFSETQ come from the germline V gene. As DNA, the CDR3 is TGCGCCAGCAGCTTGGTGGGCAGGATACGGGACGGTACGCAGTATTTT. Translated, it gives CASSLVGRIRDGTQYF.

This chain uses TRBV27 with TRBJ2-2; D may be TRBD1 (8 bases). V lost 5 bases, J lost 6 bases, and 16 bases lay in between. CDR3 length: 15 residues. Germline CDR1 reads MNHEY; CDR2 reads SMNVEV (reference sequence). The CDR3 region is CASSPYRGGAGELFF. CDR3 nucleotide sequence: TGTGCCAGCAGTCCCTACAGGGGGGGAGCCGGGGAGCTGTTTTTT.

This sequence joins TRBV7-9 and TRBJ2-7; D not resolved. The V gene's germline CDR1 is SEHNR and CDR2 FQNEAQ (reference sequence). This CDR3 spans 11 amino acids. V lost 8 bases and J lost 6, with 11 bases in between. The CDR3 loop reads CASALRSEQYF. The DNA of the CDR3 is TGTGCCAGCGCCTTGAGATCCGAGCAGTACTTC.

The chain joins TRBV10-2 to TRBJ2-7; D call uncertain. The CDR3 length is 12 residues. V gave up 2 bases and J gave up 6 bases, with 8 bases separating them. Per the germline V gene, CDR1 is WSHSY and CDR2 is SAAADI. This CDR3 reads CASSESGLEQYF. CDR3 in DNA: TGCGCCAGCAGTGAGAGTGGCCTCGAGCAGTACTTC.

The chain carries TRBV6-5 and TRBJ2-7; 8 bases are a match to TRBD1. The CDR3 totals 16 residues. Germline V CDR1 and CDR2: MNHEY, SVGAGI. Unmatched junction bases numbered 11, after V lost 2 bases and J lost 5 bases. The CDR3 DNA reads TGTGCCAGCAGTTACCCCACGGCAGGGGGCAATGACGAGCAGTACTTC. As protein: CASSYPTAGGNDEQYF.

J is TRBJ1-5 and V is TRBV28; 8 bases line up with TRBD1. V shed 5 bases and J 7 bases; nucleotides not matched to a gene: 10. The length of the CDR3 is 15 residues. Germline V gives CDR1 MDHEN, CDR2 SYDVKM. Here the CDR3 DNA reads TGTGCCAGCAGTCCCTCGGACAGGGTAAGGCAGCCCCAGCATTTT. Its protein product is CASSPSDRVRQPQHF.

The V and J genes are TRBV5-1 and TRBJ2-7; 10 nucleotides match TRBD1. In germline, CDR1 is SGHRS, CDR2 YFSETQ. The CDR3 loop spans 18 amino acids. J gave up 2 bases and V 4 bases, and 15 bases lay outside the gene matches. This CDR3 is CASSLTTPGQGRTYEQYF. In nucleotides, the CDR3 is TGCGCCAGCAGCCTGACCACTCCGGGACAGGGGAGAACCTACGAGCAGTACTTC.

Concerning this clone itself: The same CDR3 arises from other DNA sequences in this sample as well. CDR3 in DNA: TGCGCCAGCAGCCAAGGACGGGGCTCCTACGAGCAGTACTTC. Translation gives CASSQGRGSYEQYF. The chain joins TRBV4-3 to TRBJ2-7; maybe TRBD2 (5 bases). Germline CDR1 and CDR2: LGHNA and YSLEER. Trimming removed 1 base from V and 0 bases from J, with 7 bases in between. The CDR3 loop spans 14 amino acids.

The rearrangement joins TRBV5-6 to TRBJ2-7, with D possibly matching TRBD1 (5 bases). The V and J ends lost 0 bases and 4 bases respectively, with 14 bases between them. This CDR3 has 15 amino acids. CDR1 and CDR2 from the germline V gene are SGHDT and YYEEEE. The CDR3 DNA reads as TGTGCCAGCAGCTTGGAAGGGGCGCGGCATTACGAGCAGTACTTC. Protein product: CASSLEGARHYEQYF. The full variable domain, in which reference TRBV5-6 and TRBJ2-7 provide the parts outside the CDR3, is DAGVTQSPTHLIKTRGQQVTLRCSPKSGHDTVSWYQQALGQGPQFIFQYYEEEERQRGNFPDRFSGHQFPNYSSELNVNALLLGDSALYLCASSLEGARHYEQYFGPGTRLTVT.

V and J are TRBV4-2 and TRBJ1-3, with unresolved D. The CDR3 sequence is 15 residues long. V was pared by 0 bases and J by 4 bases, with 10 bases between. Germline V gene data show CDR1 as LGHNA and CDR2 as YNFKEQ. For the CDR3, the DNA is TGTGCCAGCAGCCAAGATAAGGGTTCCGGAAACACCATATATTTT. It encodes CASSQDKGSGNTIYF.

The chain links TRBV28 to TRBJ2-7; D may be TRBD2 (7 bases). The V gene lost 6 bases and the J gene lost 4 bases, with 16 bases spanning the gap. Germline V gene lookup returns CDR1 MDHEN and CDR2 SYDVKM. This CDR3 region has 14 residues. CDR3: CASSLAEGVYEQYF. The CDR3 region has the DNA TGTGCCAGCAGCCTAGCGGAGGGGGTATACGAGCAGTACTTC.

The chain recombines TRBV6-1 with TRBJ2-7; D ambiguous. This CDR3 is built from 18 residues. CDR1 MNHNS and CDR2 SASEGT come from the germline V gene. Trimming removed 0 bases from V and 3 bases from J, with 21 bases in between. The CDR3 DNA sequence: TGTGCCAGCAGTGAAGCGGTTAACCGTCAGATCCGAAACTACGAGCAGTACTTC. Translating it yields CASSEAVNRQIRNYEQYF.

In the case of this clone: This CDR3 is also generated by other DNA sequences in the sample. The chain combines TRBV7-9 with TRBJ1-1; maybe TRBD1 (6 bases). CDR3 size: 14 residues. Trimming shortened V by 0 bases and J by 4 bases, and 9 bases separated the two germline ends. The germline gives CDR1 SEHNR, CDR2 FQNEAQ (reference sequence). CDR3 residues: CASSLAGGGTEAFF. The CDR3 coding sequence is TGTGCCAGCAGCTTAGCGGGAGGGGGCACTGAAGCTTTCTTT. The full variable domain, with the rest looked up from reference TRBV7-9 and TRBJ1-1, is DTGVSQNPRHKITKRGQNVTFRCDPISEHNRLYWYRQTLGQGPEFLTYFQNEAQLEKSRLLSDRFSAERPKGSFSTLEIQRTEQGDSAMYLCASSLAGGGTEAFFGQGTRLTVV.

The chain couples TRBV27 to TRBJ2-3, with 10 bases matching TRBD2. This CDR3 contains 15 residues. Germline V CDR1 and CDR2: MNHEY, SMNVEV (reference sequence). V shed 3 bases and J 5 bases; nucleotides not matched to a gene: 5. The CDR3 nucleotides are TGTGCCAGCAGTTTCCTAGCGGGAGTGGTAGATACGCAGTATTTT. This encodes CASSFLAGVVDTQYF.

The chain employs TRBV19 and TRBJ1-5; possible D gene TRBD1, 5 bases. The germline V gene has CDR1 LNHDA and CDR2 SQIVND (reference sequence). V was clipped by 1 base and J by 0 bases, with 13 bases between them. CDR3 length: 17 amino acids. The CDR3, as DNA: TGTGCCAGTAGTATAGGCAGGGTGAGCGGTAGCAATCAGCCCCAGCATTTT. Residues: CASSIGRVSGSNQPQHF.

The rearrangement uses TRBV27 and TRBJ2-7, with D tentatively TRBD1 (5 bases). CDR1 is MNHEY, CDR2 SMNVEV, per germline (reference sequence). CDR3 size: 14 residues. The V end lost 5 bases, the J end lost 2 bases, and 13 bases lay between the germline ends. The CDR3 coding sequence is TGTGCCAGCAGTGGCTTCGACAGACCCTACGAGCAGTACTTC. It codes for CASSGFDRPYEQYF.

The J gene is TRBJ2-1, the V gene TRBV10-3, with a possible D match to TRBD2 (5 bases). There are 12 residues in the CDR3. V was cut by 3 bases and J by 7 bases, with 7 bases left in between. Germline V CDR1 and CDR2: ENHRY, SYGVKD. CDR3 loop: CAISELENEQFF. The CDR3, as DNA: TGTGCCATCAGTGAACTAGAAAATGAGCAGTTCTTC.